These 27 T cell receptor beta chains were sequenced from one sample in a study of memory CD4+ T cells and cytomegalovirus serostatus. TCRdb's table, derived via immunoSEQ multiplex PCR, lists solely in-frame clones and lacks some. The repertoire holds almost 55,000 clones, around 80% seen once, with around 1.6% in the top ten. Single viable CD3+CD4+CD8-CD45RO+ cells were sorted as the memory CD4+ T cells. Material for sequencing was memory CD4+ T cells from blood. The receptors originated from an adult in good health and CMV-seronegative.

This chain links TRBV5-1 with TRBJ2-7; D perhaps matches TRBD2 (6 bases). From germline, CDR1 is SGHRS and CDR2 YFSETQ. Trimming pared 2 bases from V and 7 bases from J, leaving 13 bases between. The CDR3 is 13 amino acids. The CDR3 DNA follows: TGCGCCAGCAGCTTTGGAGGGTCATGGGAGCAGTACTTC. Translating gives CASSFGGSWEQYF.

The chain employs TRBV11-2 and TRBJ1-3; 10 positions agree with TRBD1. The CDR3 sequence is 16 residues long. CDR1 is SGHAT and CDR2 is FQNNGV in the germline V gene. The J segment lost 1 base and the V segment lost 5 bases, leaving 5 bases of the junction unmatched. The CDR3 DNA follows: TGTGCCAGCAGCACGGGGGGACAGGGGTCTGGAAACACCATATATTTT. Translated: CASSTGGQGSGNTIYF.

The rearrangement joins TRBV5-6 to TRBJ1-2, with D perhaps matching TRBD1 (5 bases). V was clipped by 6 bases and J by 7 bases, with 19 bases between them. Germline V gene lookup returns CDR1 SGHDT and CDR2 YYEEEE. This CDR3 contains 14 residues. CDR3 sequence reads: CASTPSGFQGGYTF. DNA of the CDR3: TGTGCCAGCACCCCCTCAGGGTTTCAAGGTGGCTACACCTTC. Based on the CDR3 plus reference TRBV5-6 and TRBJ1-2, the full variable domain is DAGVTQSPTHLIKTRGQQVTLRCSPKSGHDTVSWYQQALGQGPQFIFQYYEEEERQRGNFPDRFSGHQFPNYSSELNVNALLLGDSALYLCASTPSGFQGGYTFGSGTRLTVV.

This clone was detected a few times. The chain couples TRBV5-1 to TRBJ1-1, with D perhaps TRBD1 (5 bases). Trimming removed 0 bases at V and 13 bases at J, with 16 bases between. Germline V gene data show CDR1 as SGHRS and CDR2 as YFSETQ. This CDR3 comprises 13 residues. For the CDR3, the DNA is TGCGCCAGCAGCTTGGCTGGACAAGGCGCAGGTTTCTTT. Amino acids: CASSLAGQGAGFF.

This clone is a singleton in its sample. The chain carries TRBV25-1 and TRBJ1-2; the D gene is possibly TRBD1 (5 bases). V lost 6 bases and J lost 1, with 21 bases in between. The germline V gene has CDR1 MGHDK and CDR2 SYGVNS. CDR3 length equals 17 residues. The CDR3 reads CASSRSTPRGDNYGYTF. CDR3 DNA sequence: TGTGCCAGCAGCCGATCCACCCCACGGGGGGATAACTATGGCTACACCTTC.

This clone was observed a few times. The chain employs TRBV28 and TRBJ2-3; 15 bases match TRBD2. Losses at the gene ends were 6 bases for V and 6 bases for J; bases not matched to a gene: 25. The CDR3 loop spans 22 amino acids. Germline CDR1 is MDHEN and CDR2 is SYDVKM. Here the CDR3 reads CASRKQRTSGRADLWWLDTQYF. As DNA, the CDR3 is TGTGCCAGCAGGAAACAAAGGACTAGCGGGAGGGCCGATCTGTGGTGGTTGGATACGCAGTATTTT.

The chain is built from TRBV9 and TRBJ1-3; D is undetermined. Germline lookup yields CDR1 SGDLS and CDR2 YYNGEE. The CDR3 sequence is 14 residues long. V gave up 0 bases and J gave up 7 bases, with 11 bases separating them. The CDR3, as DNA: TGTGCCAGCAGCGTAGCATCGTATGAGAACACCATATATTTT. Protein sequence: CASSVASYENTIYF.

CDR3 DNA sequence: TGTGCCAGCAGTTACTCCGGCAGGGAGGGTGAGCAGTTCTTC. It translates to CASSYSGREGEQFF. V usage is TRBV6-6 and J usage is TRBJ2-1; TRBD2 agrees at 7 bases. Germline CDR1 and CDR2: MNHNY and SVGAGI (reference sequence). Losses at the gene ends were 0 bases for V and 9 bases for J; bases not matched to a gene: 5. CDR3 length equals 14 residues.

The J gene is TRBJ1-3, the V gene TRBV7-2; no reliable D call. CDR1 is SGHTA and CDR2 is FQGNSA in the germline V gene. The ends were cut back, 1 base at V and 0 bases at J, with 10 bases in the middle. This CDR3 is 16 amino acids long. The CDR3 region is CASSLDGRRSGNTIYF. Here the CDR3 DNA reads TGTGCCAGCAGCTTAGACGGACGTCGCTCTGGAAACACCATATATTTT.

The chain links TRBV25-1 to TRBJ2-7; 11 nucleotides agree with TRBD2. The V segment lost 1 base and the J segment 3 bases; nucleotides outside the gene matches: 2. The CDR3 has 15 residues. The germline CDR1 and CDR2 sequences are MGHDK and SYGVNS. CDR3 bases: TGTGCCAGCAGTGAATTAACTAGCGGGAGCTACGAGCAGTACTTC. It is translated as CASSELTSGSYEQYF.

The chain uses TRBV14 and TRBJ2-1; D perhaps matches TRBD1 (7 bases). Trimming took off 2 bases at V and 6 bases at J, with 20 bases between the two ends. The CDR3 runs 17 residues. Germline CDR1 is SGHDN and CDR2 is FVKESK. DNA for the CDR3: TGTGCCAGCAGCCAACCCCAGGGGGGCGTGGGTGGCAATGAGCAGTTCTTC. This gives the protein CASSQPQGGVGGNEQFF. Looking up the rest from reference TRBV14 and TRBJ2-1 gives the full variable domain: EAGVTQFPSHSVIEKGQTVTLRCDPISGHDNLYWYRRVMGKEIKFLLHFVKESKQDESGMPNNRFLAERTGGTYSTLKVQPAELEDSGVYFCASSQPQGGVGGNEQFFGPGTRLTVL.

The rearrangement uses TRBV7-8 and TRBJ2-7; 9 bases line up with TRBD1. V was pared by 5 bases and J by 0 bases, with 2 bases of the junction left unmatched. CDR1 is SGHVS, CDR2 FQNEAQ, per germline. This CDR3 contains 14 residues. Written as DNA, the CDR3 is TGTGCCAGCAGCGCGGACAGGGGCTCCTACGAGCAGTACTTC. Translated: CASSADRGSYEQYF.

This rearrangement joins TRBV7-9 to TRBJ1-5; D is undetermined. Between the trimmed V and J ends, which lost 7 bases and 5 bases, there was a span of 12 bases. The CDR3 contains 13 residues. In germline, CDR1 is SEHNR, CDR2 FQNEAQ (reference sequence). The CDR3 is CASTLTGDQPQHF. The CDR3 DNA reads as TGTGCCAGCACCCTAACTGGGGATCAGCCCCAGCATTTT.

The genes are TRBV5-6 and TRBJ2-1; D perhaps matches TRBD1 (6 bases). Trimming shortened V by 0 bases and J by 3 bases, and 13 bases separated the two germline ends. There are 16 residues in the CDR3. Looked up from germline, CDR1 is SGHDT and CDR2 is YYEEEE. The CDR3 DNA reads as TGTGCCAGCAGCTTGGCCCACAGGGACGGCTACAATGAGCAGTTCTTC. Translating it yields CASSLAHRDGYNEQFF. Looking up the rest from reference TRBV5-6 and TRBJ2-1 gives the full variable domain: DAGVTQSPTHLIKTRGQQVTLRCSPKSGHDTVSWYQQALGQGPQFIFQYYEEEERQRGNFPDRFSGHQFPNYSSELNVNALLLGDSALYLCASSLAHRDGYNEQFFGPGTRLTVL.

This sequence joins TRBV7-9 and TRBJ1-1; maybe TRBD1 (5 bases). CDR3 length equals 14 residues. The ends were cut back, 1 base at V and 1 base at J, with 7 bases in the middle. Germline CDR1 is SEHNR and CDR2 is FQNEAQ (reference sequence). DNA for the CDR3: TGTGCCAGCAGCTTAGAAAGGGGGAACACTGAAGCTTTCTTT. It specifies CASSLERGNTEAFF.

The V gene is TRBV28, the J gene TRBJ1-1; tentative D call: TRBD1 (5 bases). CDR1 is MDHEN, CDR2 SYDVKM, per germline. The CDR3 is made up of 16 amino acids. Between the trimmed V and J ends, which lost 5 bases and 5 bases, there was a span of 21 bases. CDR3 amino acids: CASSLLVGAGVTEAFF. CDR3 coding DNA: TGTGCCAGCAGTCTACTCGTTGGGGCGGGAGTTACTGAAGCTTTCTTT.

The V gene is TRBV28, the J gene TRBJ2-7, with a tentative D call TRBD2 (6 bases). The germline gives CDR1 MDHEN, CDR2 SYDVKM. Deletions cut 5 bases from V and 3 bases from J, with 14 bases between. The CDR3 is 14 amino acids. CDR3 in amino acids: CASSPLGGLYEQYF. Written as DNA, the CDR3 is TGTGCCAGCAGTCCACTGGGAGGTCTCTACGAGCAGTACTTC.

CDR3 residues: CASSESFWSGANQPQHF. CDR3 bases: TGTGCCAGCAGTGAGTCCTTTTGGTCAGGGGCAAATCAGCCCCAGCATTTT. The V gene is TRBV6-1, the J gene TRBJ1-5; the D gene is possibly TRBD1 (6 bases). Germline V gene lookup returns CDR1 MNHNS and CDR2 SASEGT. V was shortened by 3 bases and J by 4 bases, with 19 bases between the two germline ends. The CDR3 extends over 17 amino acids.

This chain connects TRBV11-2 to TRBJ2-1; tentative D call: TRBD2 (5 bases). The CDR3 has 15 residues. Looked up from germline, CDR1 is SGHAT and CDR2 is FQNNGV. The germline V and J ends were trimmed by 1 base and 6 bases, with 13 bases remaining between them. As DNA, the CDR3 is TGTGCCAGCAGCTTAGTCCGGGGTAAGGGCAATGAGCAGTTCTTC. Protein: CASSLVRGKGNEQFF.

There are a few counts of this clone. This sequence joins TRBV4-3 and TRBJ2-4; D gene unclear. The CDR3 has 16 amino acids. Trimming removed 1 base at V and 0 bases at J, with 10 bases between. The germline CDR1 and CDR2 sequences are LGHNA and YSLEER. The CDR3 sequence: CASSQVSRAAKNIQYF. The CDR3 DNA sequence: TGCGCCAGCAGCCAAGTTTCCCGAGCAGCCAAAAACATTCAGTACTTC.

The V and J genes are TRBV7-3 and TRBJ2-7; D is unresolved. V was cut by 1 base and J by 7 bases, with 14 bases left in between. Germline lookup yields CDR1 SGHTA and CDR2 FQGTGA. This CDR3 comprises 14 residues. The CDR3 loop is CASSLNAGVWEQYF. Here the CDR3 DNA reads TGTGCCAGCAGCTTAAATGCTGGGGTCTGGGAGCAGTACTTC.

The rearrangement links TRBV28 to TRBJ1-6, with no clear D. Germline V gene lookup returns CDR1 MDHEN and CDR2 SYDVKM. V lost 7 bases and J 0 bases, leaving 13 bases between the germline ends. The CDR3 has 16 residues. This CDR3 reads CASIRDSGSYNSPLHF. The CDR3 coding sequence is TGTGCCAGCATAAGGGATTCGGGCTCCTATAATTCACCCCTCCACTTT.

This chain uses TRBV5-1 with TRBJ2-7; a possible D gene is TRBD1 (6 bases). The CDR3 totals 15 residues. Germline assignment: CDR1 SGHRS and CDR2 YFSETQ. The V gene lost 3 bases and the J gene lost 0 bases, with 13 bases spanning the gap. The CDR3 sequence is CASSSLLGGSYEQYF. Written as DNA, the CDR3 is TGCGCCAGCAGCTCTCTATTAGGGGGCTCCTACGAGCAGTACTTC.

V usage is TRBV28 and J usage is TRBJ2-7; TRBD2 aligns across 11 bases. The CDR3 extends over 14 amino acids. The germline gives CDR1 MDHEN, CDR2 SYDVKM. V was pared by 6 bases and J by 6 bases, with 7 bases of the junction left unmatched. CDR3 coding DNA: TGTGCCAGCAGCATTAGCGGGGGGGAGGGCGAGCAGTACTTC. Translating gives CASSISGGEGEQYF.

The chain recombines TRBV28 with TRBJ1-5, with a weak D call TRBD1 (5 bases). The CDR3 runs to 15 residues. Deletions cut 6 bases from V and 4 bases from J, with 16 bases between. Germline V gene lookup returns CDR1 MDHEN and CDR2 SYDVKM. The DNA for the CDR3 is TGTGCCAGCAGAACTCCAAAGGGGAGGAATCAGCCCCAGCATTTT. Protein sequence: CASRTPKGRNQPQHF. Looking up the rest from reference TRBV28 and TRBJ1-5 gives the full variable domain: DVKVTQSSRYLVKRTGEKVFLECVQDMDHENMFWYRQDPGLGLRLIYFSYDVKMKEKGDIPEGYSVSREKKERFSLILESASTNQTSMYLCASRTPKGRNQPQHFGDGTRLSIL.

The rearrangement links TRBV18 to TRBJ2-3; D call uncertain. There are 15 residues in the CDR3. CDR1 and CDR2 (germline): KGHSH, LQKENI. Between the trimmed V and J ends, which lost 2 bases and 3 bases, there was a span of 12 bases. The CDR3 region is CASSPITDSTDTQYF. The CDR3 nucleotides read TGTGCCAGCTCACCAATAACAGACTCGACAGATACGCAGTATTTT. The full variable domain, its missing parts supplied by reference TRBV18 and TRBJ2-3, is NAGVMQNPRHLVRRRGQEARLRCSPMKGHSHVYWYRQLPEEGLKFMVYLQKENIIDESGMPKERFSAEFPKEGPSILRIQQVVRGDSAAYFCASSPITDSTDTQYFGPGTRLTVL.

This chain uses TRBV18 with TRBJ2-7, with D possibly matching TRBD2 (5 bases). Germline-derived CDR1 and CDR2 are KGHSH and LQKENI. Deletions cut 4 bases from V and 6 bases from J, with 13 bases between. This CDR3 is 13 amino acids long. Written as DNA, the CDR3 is TGTGCCAGCTCACAGACGGGTGGAGGCGAGCAGTACTTC. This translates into CASSQTGGGEQYF.